This TCR beta chain was sequenced during a study of blood T cell repertoires in COVID-19. Study overall: T cells, B-cell-depleted T cells, or PBMCs supplied cDNA or gDNA.

This clone was counted a few times. Enrollees, about 18 to 89 years old, lived in 25 or so US areas. All recovered Cohort 3 donors got two negative PCRs, got clearance, or saw symptom resolution. CDR1 WSHSY and CDR2 SAAADI come from the germline V gene. The V end was cut by 3 bases, the J end by 8 bases, with 7 bases between. The CDR3 has 12 residues. Original handling: The assay estimated nucleated cells by amplifying reference gene primers. Measured with immunoSEQ multiplex PCR; TCRdb has only the in-frame clones, and not every one. Clone size and the V and J calls come from that table; the DNA yielded D and trimming. The repertoire includes 300,000 or so clones, approximately 90% of them detected once, and roughly 1.1% sits in the top ten.

This clonotype was obtained from a woman in her 30s who had recovered from COVID-19. Sequencing was done on a sample of PBMCs or T cells enriched from blood (not recorded which). This chain links TRBV10-2 with TRBJ1-4; D possibly corresponds to TRBD1 (5 bases). The CDR3, as DNA: TGCGCCAGCAGTGACAGGGAAGAAAAACTGTTTTTT. Translation: CASSDREEKLFF.